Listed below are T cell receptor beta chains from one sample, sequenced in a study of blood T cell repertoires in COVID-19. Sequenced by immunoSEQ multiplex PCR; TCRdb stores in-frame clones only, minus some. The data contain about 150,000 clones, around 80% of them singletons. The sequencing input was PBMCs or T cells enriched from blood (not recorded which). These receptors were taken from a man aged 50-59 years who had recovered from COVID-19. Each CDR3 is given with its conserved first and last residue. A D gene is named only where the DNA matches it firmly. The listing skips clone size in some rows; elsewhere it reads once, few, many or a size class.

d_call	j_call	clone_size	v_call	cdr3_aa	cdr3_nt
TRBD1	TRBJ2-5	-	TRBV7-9	CASSPPYGTESRGTQYF	TGTGCCAGCAGTCCTCCCTACGGGACAGAGTCCAGGGGAACCCAGTACTTC
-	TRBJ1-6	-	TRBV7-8	CASSLMVPASNSPLHF	TGTGCCAGCAGCTTAATGGTCCCAGCGTCGAATTCACCCCTCCACTTT
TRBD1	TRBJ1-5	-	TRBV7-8	CASSLGVRGQRGSNQPQHF	TGTGCCAGCAGCTTAGGGGTCAGGGGGCAGAGGGGTAGTAATCAGCCCCAGCATTTT
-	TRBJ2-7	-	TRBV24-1	CATSDRKGIYEQYF	TGTGCCACCAGTGATAGAAAGGGGATCTACGAGCAGTACTTC
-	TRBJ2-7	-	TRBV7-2	CASSLGGAGRYYEQYF	TGTGCCAGCAGCTTAGGTGGGGCGGGACGATACTACGAGCAGTACTTC
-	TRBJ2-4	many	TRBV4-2	CASSQMEVDNIQYF	TGTGCCAGCAGCCAAATGGAGGTCGACAACATTCAGTACTTC
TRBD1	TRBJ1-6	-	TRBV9	CASTRQGANSPLHF	TGTGCCAGCACACGACAGGGGGCGAATTCACCCCTCCACTTT
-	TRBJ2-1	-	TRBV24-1	CATSARTAHNEQFF	TGTGCCACCAGTGCCCGGACAGCTCACAATGAGCAGTTCTTC
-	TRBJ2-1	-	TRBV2	CASRGSWASSYNEQFF	TGTGCCAGCAGAGGAAGCTGGGCCAGCTCCTACAATGAGCAGTTCTTC
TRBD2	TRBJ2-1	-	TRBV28	CASMGLAGGRFF	TGTGCCAGCATGGGACTAGCGGGGGGGAGGTTCTTC
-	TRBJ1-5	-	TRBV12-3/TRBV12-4	CASSLTGFQPQHF	TGTGCCAGCAGTTTAACCGGGTTTCAGCCCCAGCATTTT
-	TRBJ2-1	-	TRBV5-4	CASSLGQTQYNEQFF	TGTGCCAGCAGCTTGGGACAGACCCAGTACAATGAGCAGTTCTTC
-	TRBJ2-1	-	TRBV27	CASSQGRFYNEQFF	TGTGCCAGCTCCCAGGGTCGGTTTTACAATGAGCAGTTCTTC
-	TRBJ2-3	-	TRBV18	CASSPVNAADTQYF	TGTGCCAGCTCACCAGTCAACGCGGCAGATACGCAGTATTTT
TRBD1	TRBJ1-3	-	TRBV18	CASSSSGTGGRNTIYF	TGTGCCAGCTCATCATCCGGGACAGGGGGCCGAAACACCATATATTTT
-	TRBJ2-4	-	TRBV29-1	CSVEEREKRNIQYF	TGCAGCGTTGAAGAGAGGGAGAAGCGGAACATTCAGTACTTC
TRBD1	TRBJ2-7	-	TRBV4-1	CASSHVTGGIYEQYF	TGCGCCAGCAGCCATGTGACAGGGGGCATCTACGAGCAGTACTTC
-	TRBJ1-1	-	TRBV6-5	CASSYWGTTEAFF	TGTGCCAGCAGTTACTGGGGCACCACTGAAGCTTTCTTT
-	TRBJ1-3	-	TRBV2	CASAGRRNTIYF	TGTGCCAGCGCAGGGCGAAGAAACACCATATATTTT
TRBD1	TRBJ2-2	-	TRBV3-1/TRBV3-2	CASSLRQGTNTGELFF	TGTGCCAGCAGCCTTCGACAGGGTACGAACACCGGGGAGCTGTTTTTT
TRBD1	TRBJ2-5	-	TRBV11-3	CASSSGQNQETQYF	TGTGCCAGCAGCTCGGGACAGAACCAAGAGACCCAGTACTTC
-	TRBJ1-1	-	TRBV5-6	CASSLKQPGRGAFF	TGTGCCAGCAGCTTGAAACAGCCCGGGCGGGGCGCTTTCTTT
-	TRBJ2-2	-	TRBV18	CASSPMSYGELFF	TGTGCCAGCTCACCGATGAGCTACGGGGAGCTGTTTTTT
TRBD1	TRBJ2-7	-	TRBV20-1	CSARQGNEQYF	TGCAGTGCCAGACAGGGTAATGAGCAGTACTTC
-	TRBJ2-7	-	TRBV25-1	CASSNRGGGNPYEQYF	TGTGCCAGCAGTAACAGGGGCGGGGGGAATCCCTACGAGCAGTACTTC
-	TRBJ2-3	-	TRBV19	CASSIGLARDTQYF	TGTGCCAGTAGTATTGGTTTAGCGAGGGATACGCAGTATTTT
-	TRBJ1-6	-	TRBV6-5	CASRMGGRNSPLHF	TGTGCCAGCAGGATGGGGGGTAGGAATTCACCCCTCCACTTT
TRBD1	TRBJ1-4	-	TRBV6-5	CASSRNRGRDEKLFF	TGTGCCAGCAGCAGAAACAGGGGGAGGGATGAAAAACTGTTTTTT
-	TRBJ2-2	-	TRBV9	CASREAGHAGELFF	TGTGCCAGCCGCGAGGCGGGGCACGCCGGGGAGCTGTTTTTT
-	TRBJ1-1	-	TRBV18	CASSTTMNTEAFF	TGTGCCAGCTCAACTACAATGAACACTGAAGCTTTCTTT
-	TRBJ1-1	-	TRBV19	CASSIVPGQDTEAFF	TGTGCCAGTAGTATAGTTCCGGGACAAGACACTGAAGCTTTCTTT
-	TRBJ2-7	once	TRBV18	CASSPRTEGYEQYF	TGTGCCAGCTCACCACGGACAGAGGGCTACGAGCAGTACTTC
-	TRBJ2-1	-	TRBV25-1	CASSDLAAREQFF	TGTGCCAGCAGTGACCTAGCAGCGCGAGAGCAGTTCTTC
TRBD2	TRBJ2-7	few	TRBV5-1	CASRAGTSGGYEQYF	TGCGCCAGCAGAGCGGGAACTAGCGGGGGCTACGAGCAGTACTTC